A single sample gave rise to the 31 T cell receptor beta chains below, sequenced in a study of shared clonotypes between healthy human individuals. Repertoires were generated with immunoSEQ multiplex PCR, while TCRdb's copy carries only in-frame clones and drops some. This table has roughly 2.1 million clones, 90% to 95% appearing once. Terminally differentiated effector memory CD45RA+ cells were left out of the naive CD8 fraction, which was CD45RO-negative and positively selected for CCR7. Sample: naive CD8+ T cells from PBMCs. The receptors were sampled from a man aged 18 to 29 in good health. Some clones in this sample may be carry-over from other donors' samples.

This clone was recorded once. This sample includes further DNA sequences coding for the same CDR3. The chain couples TRBV5-1 to TRBJ2-3; no firm D call. The CDR3 consists of 14 residues. Germline-derived CDR1 and CDR2 are SGHRS and YFSETQ. V was clipped by 0 bases and J by 2 bases, with 7 bases between them. This CDR3 is CASSLDSLTDTQYF. The CDR3 bases are TGCGCCAGCAGCTTGGATAGTCTCACAGATACGCAGTATTTT.

In its sample, this clone was seen many times. This chain joins TRBV2 and TRBJ1-2, with D perhaps matching TRBD1 (5 bases). Germline V gene sequence: CDR1 SNHLY, CDR2 FYNNEI. Trimming removed 7 bases at V and 6 bases at J, with 9 bases between. The CDR3 covers 11 residues. The CDR3, as DNA: TGTGCCAGCAAGGAGGGGAATGGCTACACCTTC. This gives the protein CASKEGNGYTF.

The V gene is TRBV27, the J gene TRBJ2-1; no definite D call. V was cut by 8 bases and J by 2 bases, with 13 bases left in between. Germline V CDR1 and CDR2: MNHEY, SMNVEV (reference sequence). CDR3 length: 14 amino acids. CDR3 in amino acids: CASGPLHAYNEQFF. CDR3 sequence (DNA): TGTGCCAGCGGGCCTCTACATGCCTACAATGAGCAGTTCTTC.

The V and J genes are TRBV20-1 and TRBJ2-1; D uncertain. CDR1 is DFQATT, CDR2 SNEGSKA, per germline (reference sequence). The CDR3 is made up of 10 amino acids. CDR3 loop: CSPVGLEQFF. For the CDR3, the DNA is TGCAGCCCCGTGGGCCTAGAGCAGTTCTTC.

V usage is TRBV27 and J usage is TRBJ1-2; 9 bases fit TRBD1. This CDR3 has 15 amino acids. Germline V gene sequence: CDR1 MNHEY, CDR2 SMNVEV (reference sequence). V lost 8 bases and J lost 2; bases outside the gene matches: 9. DNA for the CDR3: TGTGCCAGCTCGGGGTTGACAGGGGGAAACTATGGCTACACCTTC. As protein: CASSGLTGGNYGYTF.

The rearrangement links TRBV5-1 to TRBJ1-1; the D gene is possibly TRBD1 (6 bases). The V end lost 0 bases, the J end lost 8 bases, and 11 bases lay between the germline ends. This CDR3 spans 13 amino acids. Germline-derived CDR1 and CDR2 are SGHRS and YFSETQ. The CDR3 loop is CASSLVLGTEAFF. DNA for the CDR3: TGCGCCAGCAGCTTGGTATTGGGGACAGAAGCTTTCTTT. Combining the CDR3 with reference TRBV5-1 and TRBJ1-1 gives the whole variable domain KAGVTQTPRYLIKTRGQQVTLSCSPISGHRSVSWYQQTPGQGLQFLFEYFSETQRNKGNFPGRFSGRQFSNSRSEMNVSTLELGDSALYLCASSLVLGTEAFFGQGTRLTVV.

The V and J genes are TRBV27 and TRBJ2-5; D is uncertain. Trimming removed 4 bases at V and 2 bases at J, with 8 bases between. Per germline, CDR1 MNHEY and CDR2 SMNVEV (reference sequence). The CDR3 length is 13 residues. CDR3 nucleotide sequence: TGTGCCAGCAGTTCGCCCTGGCAAGAGACCCAGTACTTC. Its translation is CASSSPWQETQYF.

The J gene is TRBJ2-2, the V gene TRBV19; unclear D gene. The CDR3 extends over 13 amino acids. Germline V gene sequence: CDR1 LNHDA, CDR2 SQIVND (reference sequence). V lost 7 bases and J lost 7, with 13 bases in between. CDR3 protein: CASTVAAFGELFF. In nucleotides, the CDR3 is TGTGCCAGTACAGTCGCTGCCTTCGGGGAGCTGTTTTTT.

V usage is TRBV6-6 and J usage is TRBJ2-2; D gene unclear. CDR1 and CDR2 from the germline V gene are MNHNY and SVGAGI (reference sequence). Between the trimmed V and J ends, which lost 7 bases and 7 bases, there was a span of 13 bases. The CDR3 has 13 residues. This chain's CDR3 is CASIAERGGELFF. Here the CDR3 DNA reads TGTGCCAGCATTGCAGAGCGAGGCGGGGAGCTGTTTTTT.

The chain employs TRBV7-2 and TRBJ2-7; 7 nucleotides agree with TRBD2. After removal of 5 bases from V and 4 bases from J, the junction contained 20 bases not matched to a gene. Looked up from germline, CDR1 is SGHTA and CDR2 is FQGNSA. The CDR3 spans 18 residues. CDR3 sequence reads: CASSPYPRGGAGKYEQYF. CDR3 in DNA: TGTGCCAGCAGCCCTTACCCCCGGGGCGGAGCGGGGAAGTACGAGCAGTACTTC.

Turning to this clone: Other DNA sequences in this specimen translate into the identical CDR3. The CDR3: CASSLVRGSYEQYF. The CDR3 nucleotides are TGTGCCAGCAGTTTGGTCAGGGGGTCCTACGAGCAGTACTTC. The rearrangement uses TRBV27 and TRBJ2-7, with TRBD1 matching 7 bases. Germline lookup yields CDR1 MNHEY and CDR2 SMNVEV (reference sequence). V was pared by 3 bases and J by 1 base, with 3 bases of the junction left unmatched. The CDR3 has 14 amino acids.

The table lists this clone with a few counts. This chain uses TRBV27 with TRBJ1-2; D may be TRBD1 (6 bases). The CDR3 extends over 14 amino acids. V was clipped by 4 bases and J by 3 bases, with 12 bases between them. Germline V lookup: CDR1 MNHEY, CDR2 SMNVEV (reference sequence). The CDR3 reads CASSSAGEDYGYTF. As DNA, the CDR3 is TGTGCCAGCAGTTCCGCAGGGGAGGACTATGGCTACACCTTC.

This clone was seen only once. The rearrangement links TRBV9 to TRBJ2-3; weak D call: TRBD1 (6 bases). Per germline, CDR1 SGDLS and CDR2 YYNGEE. V was clipped by 0 bases and J by 2 bases, with 10 bases between them. This CDR3 contains 15 residues. This chain's CDR3 is CASSVGDKTTDTQYF. The DNA of the CDR3 is TGTGCCAGCAGCGTAGGGGACAAGACCACAGATACGCAGTATTTT.

The chain carries TRBV29-1 and TRBJ2-7; D not certain. The CDR3 runs to 11 residues. V lost 5 bases and J lost 6, with 11 bases in between. Germline V gene sequence: CDR1 SQVTM, CDR2 ANQGSEA. DNA for the CDR3: TGCAGCGTTTTCTTTTTAGGCGAGCAGTACTTC. Its translation: CSVFFLGEQYF.

The V call is TRBV27, the J call TRBJ1-5, with TRBD1 identical over 9 bases. The V and J ends lost 5 bases and 6 bases, in that order; junction bases with no gene match: 5. The germline V gene encodes CDR1 MNHEY and CDR2 SMNVEV (reference sequence). This CDR3 is built from 14 residues. The CDR3 nucleotides are TGTGCCAGCAGTCAAACAGGGGGCTTTCAGCCCCAGCATTTT. It encodes CASSQTGGFQPQHF.

This clone was observed a single time. The J gene is TRBJ2-7, the V gene TRBV13; 8 nucleotides align to TRBD2. Germline V gives CDR1 PRHDT, CDR2 FYEKMQ (reference sequence). The CDR3 spans 15 residues. Germline trimming cut 5 bases from V and 7 bases from J; bases unmatched to any gene: 13. Here the CDR3 reads CASSRASGRDGEQYF. DNA of the CDR3: TGTGCCAGCAGCCGAGCTAGCGGGCGAGACGGGGAGCAGTACTTC.

The J gene is TRBJ1-1, the V gene TRBV19, with 7 bases lining up with TRBD1. Germline assignment: CDR1 LNHDA and CDR2 SQIVND (reference sequence). V shed 1 base, J shed 1 base, and the junction held 6 bases outside the gene matches. This CDR3 spans 16 amino acids. In nucleotides, the CDR3 is TGTGCCAGTAGTATAGGGGACAGCCAAACGAACACTGAAGCTTTCTTT. Translation gives CASSIGDSQTNTEAFF.

The J gene is TRBJ2-1, the V gene TRBV16, with D possibly matching TRBD2 (6 bases). CDR3 length equals 12 residues. Trimming removed 4 bases at V and 14 bases at J, with 15 bases between. CDR1 KGHSY and CDR2 FQNENV come from the germline V gene. The CDR3 is CASSLTLAWKFF. For the CDR3, the DNA is TGTGCCAGCAGCCTTACCCTAGCGTGGAAGTTCTTC.

This clone was seen just once. This sequence joins TRBV27 and TRBJ2-7, with D unresolved. The V gene's germline CDR1 is MNHEY and CDR2 SMNVEV (reference sequence). The CDR3 is made up of 15 amino acids. Trimming left V 5 bases short and J 4 bases short, with 18 bases between. CDR3 sequence (DNA): TGTGCCAGCAGTCCTCAGGTAGGGCTCAGGTACGAGCAGTACTTC. Translation gives CASSPQVGLRYEQYF.

The chain links TRBV27 to TRBJ2-2, with D uncertain. Trimming took 5 bases from V and 8 from J, leaving 15 bases between them. In germline, CDR1 is MNHEY, CDR2 SMNVEV (reference sequence). CDR3 length: 14 residues. The CDR3 DNA reads TGTGCCAGCAGTGCCAAAGAGAGTTTGGGGGAGCTGTTTTTT. Translating gives CASSAKESLGELFF.

The rearrangement uses TRBV27 and TRBJ2-5; 8 bases line up with TRBD2. The CDR3 contains 13 residues. With V trimmed by 5 bases and J by 4 bases, 3 bases remained unmatched. Germline values: CDR1 MNHEY, CDR2 SMNVEV (reference sequence). CDR3 loop: CASSSGRGETQYF. CDR3 coding DNA: TGTGCCAGCAGTAGCGGGAGAGGAGAGACCCAGTACTTC.

The genes are TRBV27 and TRBJ1-1; no definite D call. Trimming pared 1 base from V and 1 base from J, leaving 7 bases between. Germline CDR1 reads MNHEY; CDR2 reads SMNVEV (reference sequence). This CDR3 has 14 residues. CDR3 bases: TGTGCCAGCAGTTTATGGTCGGAGAACACTGAAGCTTTCTTT. Translation gives CASSLWSENTEAFF.

The J gene is TRBJ2-5, the V gene TRBV28; the D gene is possibly TRBD1 (6 bases). Trimming removed 3 bases from V and 4 bases from J, with 9 bases in between. This CDR3 region has 13 residues. Germline V gene sequence: CDR1 MDHEN, CDR2 SYDVKM. The CDR3 reads CASSFRGAETQYF. CDR3 bases: TGTGCCAGCAGTTTCAGGGGCGCAGAGACCCAGTACTTC.

The table lists this clone with a few counts. V usage is TRBV19 and J usage is TRBJ1-1; D ambiguous. V was clipped by 1 base and J by 6 bases, with 6 bases between them. There are 12 residues in the CDR3. Germline lookup yields CDR1 LNHDA and CDR2 SQIVND (reference sequence). The CDR3 loop reads CASSIVGAEAFF. The CDR3 DNA sequence: TGTGCCAGTAGTATAGTCGGGGCTGAAGCTTTCTTT.

The V and J genes are TRBV30 and TRBJ2-5; TRBD1 is a possible D gene (5 bases). The V and J ends lost 5 bases and 4 bases respectively, with 14 bases between them. This CDR3 has 13 residues. Germline-derived CDR1 and CDR2 are GTSNPN and SVGIG (reference sequence). Here the CDR3 reads CAWLGVGGETQYF. DNA for the CDR3: TGTGCCTGGCTAGGGGTTGGTGGAGAGACCCAGTACTTC.

The chain has TRBV5-5 and TRBJ2-7; D ambiguous. The CDR3 extends over 16 amino acids. Germline V gene sequence: CDR1 SGHKS, CDR2 YYEKEE (reference sequence). Trimming shortened V by 2 bases and J by 0 bases, and 15 bases separated the two germline ends. The CDR3 loop reads CASSFSQTISSYEQYF. Here the CDR3 DNA reads TGTGCCAGCAGCTTCAGCCAAACGATAAGCTCCTACGAGCAGTACTTC.

Concerning this clone: Additional DNA sequences in this sample encode the identical CDR3. The gene calls are TRBV27 and TRBJ2-2; 11 bases agree with TRBD1. Germline V gene sequence: CDR1 MNHEY, CDR2 SMNVEV (reference sequence). The CDR3 runs to 16 residues. V trimming: 2 bases; J trimming: 6 bases; junction bases outside the gene matches: 5. The CDR3 DNA reads TGTGCCAGCAGTTTACTAGGGACAGGGGGTTCCGGGGAGCTGTTTTTT. It translates to CASSLLGTGGSGELFF.

The chain joins TRBV5-6 to TRBJ2-2; D gene uncertain. This CDR3 region has 14 residues. The ends were cut back, 4 bases at V and 2 bases at J, with 9 bases in the middle. The germline gives CDR1 SGHDT, CDR2 YYEEEE. The CDR3 DNA sequence: TGTGCCAGCAGCCCTCTCCCTAACACCGGGGAGCTGTTTTTT. It specifies CASSPLPNTGELFF.

On this clone itself: Other DNA variants within this sample encode the same CDR3. This chain connects TRBV5-4 to TRBJ2-7; the D gene could be TRBD1 or TRBD2 (5 bases each). Trimming took off 0 bases at V and 0 bases at J, with 10 bases between the two ends. This CDR3 spans 15 amino acids. The germline V gene has CDR1 SGHNT and CDR2 YYREEE (reference sequence). CDR3 in amino acids: CASSLEAGSSYEQYF. The CDR3 region has the DNA TGTGCCAGCAGCTTGGAGGCAGGGAGCTCCTACGAGCAGTACTTC.

The chain links TRBV11-2 to TRBJ1-1; D call uncertain. Germline V gene lookup returns CDR1 SGHAT and CDR2 FQNNGV. Trimming left V 1 base short and J 4 bases short, with 10 bases between. This CDR3 spans 14 amino acids. The CDR3 is CASSLASVGTEAFF. As DNA, the CDR3 is TGTGCCAGCAGCTTAGCCAGCGTGGGCACTGAAGCTTTCTTT.

This chain links TRBV2 with TRBJ1-1; D is undetermined. The germline gives CDR1 SNHLY, CDR2 FYNNEI. This CDR3 comprises 13 residues. Trimming stripped 5 bases from V and 2 bases from J, with 9 bases between. Written as DNA, the CDR3 is TGTGCCAGCAGTTATGGGCCCAACACTGAAGCTTTCTTT. Translation: CASSYGPNTEAFF.